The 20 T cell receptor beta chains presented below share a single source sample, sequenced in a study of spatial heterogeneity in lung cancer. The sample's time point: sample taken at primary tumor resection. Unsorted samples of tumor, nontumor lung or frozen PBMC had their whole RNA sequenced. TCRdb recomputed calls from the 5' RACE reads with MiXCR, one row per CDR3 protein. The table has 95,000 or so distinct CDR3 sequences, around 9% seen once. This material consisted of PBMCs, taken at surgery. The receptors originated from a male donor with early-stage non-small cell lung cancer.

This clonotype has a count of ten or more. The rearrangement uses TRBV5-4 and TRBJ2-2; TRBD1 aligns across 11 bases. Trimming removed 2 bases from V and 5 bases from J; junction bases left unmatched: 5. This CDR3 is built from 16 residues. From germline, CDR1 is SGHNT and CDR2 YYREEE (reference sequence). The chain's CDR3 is CASSFPGTGGTGELFF. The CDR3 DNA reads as TGTGCCAGCAGCTTTCCCGGGACAGGGGGGACCGGGGAGCTGTTTTTT.

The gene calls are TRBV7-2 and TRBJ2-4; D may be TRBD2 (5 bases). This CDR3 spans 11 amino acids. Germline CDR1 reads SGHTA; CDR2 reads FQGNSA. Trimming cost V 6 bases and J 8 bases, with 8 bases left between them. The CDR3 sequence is CASSREYIQYF. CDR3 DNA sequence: TGTGCCAGCAGTAGGGAGTACATTCAGTACTTC.

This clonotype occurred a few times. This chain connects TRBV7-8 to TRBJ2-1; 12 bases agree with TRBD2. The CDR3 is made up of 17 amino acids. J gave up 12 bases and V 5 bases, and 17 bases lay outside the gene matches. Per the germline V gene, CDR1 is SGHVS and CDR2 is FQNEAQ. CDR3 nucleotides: TGTGCCAGCAGCCCCGGGACTAGCGGGCGAATAGCCTGGGGGCAGTTCTTC. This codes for CASSPGTSGRIAWGQFF. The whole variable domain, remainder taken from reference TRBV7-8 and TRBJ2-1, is GAGVSQSPRYKVAKRGQDVALRCDPISGHVSLFWYQQALGQGPEFLTYFQNEAQLDKSGLPSDRFFAERPEGSVSTLKIQRTQQEDSAVYLCASSPGTSGRIAWGQFFGPGTRLTVL.

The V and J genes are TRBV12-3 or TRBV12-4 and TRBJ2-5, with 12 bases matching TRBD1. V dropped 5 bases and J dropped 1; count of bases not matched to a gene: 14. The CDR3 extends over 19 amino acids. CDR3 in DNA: TGTGCCAGCAGTCGTGGACCGGGACAGGGGGCTGCCACCCAAGAGACCCAGTACTTC. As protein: CASSRGPGQGAATQETQYF.

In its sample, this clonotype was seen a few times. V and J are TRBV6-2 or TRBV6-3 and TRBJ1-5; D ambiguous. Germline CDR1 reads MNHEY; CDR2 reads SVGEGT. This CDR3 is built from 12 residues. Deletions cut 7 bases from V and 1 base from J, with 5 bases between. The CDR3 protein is CASKESNQPQHF. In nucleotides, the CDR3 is TGTGCCAGCAAGGAAAGCAATCAGCCCCAGCATTTT.

CDR3 in DNA: TGTGCCAGCAGCAACGGATGGAACACTGAAGCTTTCTTT. It translates to CASSNGWNTEAFF. This sequence joins TRBV7-9 and TRBJ1-1, with unresolved D. CDR1 is SEHNR, CDR2 FQNEAQ, per germline (reference sequence). The CDR3 runs to 13 residues. Trimming stripped 5 bases from V and 1 base from J, with 8 bases between.

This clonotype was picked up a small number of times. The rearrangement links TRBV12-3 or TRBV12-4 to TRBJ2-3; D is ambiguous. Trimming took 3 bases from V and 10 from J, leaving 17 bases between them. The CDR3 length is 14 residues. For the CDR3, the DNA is TGTGCCAGCAGTTTGTTGGTCCCCCCCCCTTCGCAGTATTTT. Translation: CASSLLVPPPSQYF.

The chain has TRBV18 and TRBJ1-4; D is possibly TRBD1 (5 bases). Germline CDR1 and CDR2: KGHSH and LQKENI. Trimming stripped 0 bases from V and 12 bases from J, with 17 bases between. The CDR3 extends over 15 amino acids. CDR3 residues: CASSPPGASRLELFF. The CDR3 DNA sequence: TGTGCCAGCTCACCACCAGGGGCCTCTAGGCTTGAACTGTTTTTT.

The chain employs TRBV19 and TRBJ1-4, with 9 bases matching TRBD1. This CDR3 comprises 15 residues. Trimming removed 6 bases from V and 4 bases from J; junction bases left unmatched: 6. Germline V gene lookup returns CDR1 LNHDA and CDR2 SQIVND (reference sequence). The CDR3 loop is CASSRGQGSNEKLFF. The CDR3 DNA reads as TGTGCCAGTAGCCGGGGACAGGGCAGTAATGAAAAACTGTTTTTT.

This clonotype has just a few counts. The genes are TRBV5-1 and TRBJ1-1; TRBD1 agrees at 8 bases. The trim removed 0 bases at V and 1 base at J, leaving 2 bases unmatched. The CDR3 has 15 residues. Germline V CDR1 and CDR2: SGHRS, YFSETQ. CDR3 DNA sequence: TGCGCCAGCAGCTTGGGAGGGACAGGGAACACTGAAGCTTTCTTT. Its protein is CASSLGGTGNTEAFF.

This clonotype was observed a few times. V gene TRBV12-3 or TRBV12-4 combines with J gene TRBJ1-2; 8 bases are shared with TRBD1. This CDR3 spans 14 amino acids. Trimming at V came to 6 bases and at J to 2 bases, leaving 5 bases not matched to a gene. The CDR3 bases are TGTGCCAGCAGAGGAAACAGGGGGAACTATGGCTACACCTTC. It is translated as CASRGNRGNYGYTF.

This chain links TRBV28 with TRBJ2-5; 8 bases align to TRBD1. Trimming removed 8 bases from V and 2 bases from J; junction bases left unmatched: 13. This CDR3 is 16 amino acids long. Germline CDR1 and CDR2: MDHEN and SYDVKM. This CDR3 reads CASGGSGGLTQETQYF. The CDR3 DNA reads TGTGCCAGCGGTGGGTCAGGGGGCCTGACTCAAGAGACCCAGTACTTC.

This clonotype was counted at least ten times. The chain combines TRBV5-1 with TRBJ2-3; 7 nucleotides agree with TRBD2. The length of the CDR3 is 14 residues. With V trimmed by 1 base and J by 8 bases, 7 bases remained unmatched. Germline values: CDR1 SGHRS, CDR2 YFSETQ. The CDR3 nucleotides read TGCGCCAGCAGCTTGTCGGGGGGAAAGGCTACGCAGTATTTT. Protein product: CASSLSGGKATQYF.

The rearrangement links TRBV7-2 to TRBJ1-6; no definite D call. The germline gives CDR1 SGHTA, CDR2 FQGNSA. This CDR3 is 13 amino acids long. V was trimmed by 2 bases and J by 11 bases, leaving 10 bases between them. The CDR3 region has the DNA TGTGCCAGCAGCTTAACAGACTCCACACCCCTCCACTTT. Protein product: CASSLTDSTPLHF.

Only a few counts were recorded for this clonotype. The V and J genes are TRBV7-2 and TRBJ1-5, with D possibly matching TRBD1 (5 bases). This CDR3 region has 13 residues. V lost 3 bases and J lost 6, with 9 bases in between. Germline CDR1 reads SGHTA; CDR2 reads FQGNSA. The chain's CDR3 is CASSFSQVQPQHF. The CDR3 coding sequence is TGTGCCAGCAGCTTCTCACAGGTTCAGCCCCAGCATTTT.

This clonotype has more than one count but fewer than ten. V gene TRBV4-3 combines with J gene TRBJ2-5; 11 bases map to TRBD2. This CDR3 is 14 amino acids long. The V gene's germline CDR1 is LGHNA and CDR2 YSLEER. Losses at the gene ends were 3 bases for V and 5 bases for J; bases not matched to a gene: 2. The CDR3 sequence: CASSHTSGGETQYF. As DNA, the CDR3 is TGCGCCAGCAGCCATACTAGCGGGGGCGAGACCCAGTACTTC.

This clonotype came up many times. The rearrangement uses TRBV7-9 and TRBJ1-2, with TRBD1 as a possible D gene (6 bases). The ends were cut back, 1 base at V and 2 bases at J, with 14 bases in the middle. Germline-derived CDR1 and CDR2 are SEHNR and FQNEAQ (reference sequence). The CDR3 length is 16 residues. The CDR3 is CASSLDLLDRNYGYTF. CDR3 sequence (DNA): TGTGCCAGCAGCTTAGATCTTTTAGACAGGAACTATGGCTACACCTTC.

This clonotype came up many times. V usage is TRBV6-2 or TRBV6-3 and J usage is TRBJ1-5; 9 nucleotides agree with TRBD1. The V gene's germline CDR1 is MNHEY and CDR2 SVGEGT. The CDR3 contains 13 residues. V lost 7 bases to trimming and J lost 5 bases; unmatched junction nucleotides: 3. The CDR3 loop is CASMWTGDQPQHF. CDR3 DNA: TGTGCCAGCATGTGGACAGGGGATCAGCCCCAGCATTTT.

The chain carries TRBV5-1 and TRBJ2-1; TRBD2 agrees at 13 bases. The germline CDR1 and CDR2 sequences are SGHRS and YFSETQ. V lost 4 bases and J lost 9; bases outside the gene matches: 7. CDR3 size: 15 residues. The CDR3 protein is CASSPGLAGEGEQFF. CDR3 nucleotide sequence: TGCGCCAGCAGCCCCGGACTAGCGGGAGAGGGTGAGCAGTTCTTC.

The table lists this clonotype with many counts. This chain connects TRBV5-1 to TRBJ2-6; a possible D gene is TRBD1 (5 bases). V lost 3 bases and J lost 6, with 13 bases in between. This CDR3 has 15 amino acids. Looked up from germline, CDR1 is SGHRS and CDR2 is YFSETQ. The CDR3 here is CASSSRQLEANVLTF. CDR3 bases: TGCGCCAGCAGCTCGCGACAGTTGGAGGCCAACGTCCTGACTTTC.